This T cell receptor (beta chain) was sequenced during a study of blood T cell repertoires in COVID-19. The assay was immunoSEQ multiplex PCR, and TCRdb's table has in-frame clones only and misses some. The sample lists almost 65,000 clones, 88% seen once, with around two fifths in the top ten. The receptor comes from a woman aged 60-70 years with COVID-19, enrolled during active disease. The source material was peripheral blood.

The CDR3, as DNA: TGTGCCAGCAGTGAACTCCCAGGGGGCATATCCTACGAGCAGTACTTC. Translating it yields CASSELPGGISYEQYF. The chain has TRBV2 and TRBJ2-7; 8 nucleotides align to TRBD1. V gave up 2 bases and J gave up 1 base; unmatched junction bases: 7. The CDR3 sequence is 16 residues long. Germline V CDR1 and CDR2: SNHLY, FYNNEI.